This T cell receptor beta chain was captured by sequencing in a study of T-cell reconstitution after alpha-beta-depleted transplantation in children. This CDR3 region has 14 residues. Germline CDR1 LNHNV, CDR2 YYDKDF (reference sequence). Trimming removed 5 bases at V and 0 bases at J, with 10 bases between. As it was prepared, the TCRbeta library received unique molecular identifiers. Each CDR3 protein is one row after TCRdb ran MiXCR on the PCR reads. The repertoire has more than 450,000 distinct CDR3 sequences, about 18% of them found once; the top ten carry roughly 3.3%. This specimen consisted of PBMCs from the stem cell graft donor, obtained from the stem cell graft. This chain links TRBV15 with TRBJ1-2; perhaps TRBD1 as D (5 bases). This sequence originates from a human donor who donated a stem cell graft to a child with acute lymphoblastic leukemia. DNA of the CDR3: TGTGCCACCAGCGGGGGGATCCCTAACTATGGCTACACCTTC. Translating gives CATSGGIPNYGYTF.